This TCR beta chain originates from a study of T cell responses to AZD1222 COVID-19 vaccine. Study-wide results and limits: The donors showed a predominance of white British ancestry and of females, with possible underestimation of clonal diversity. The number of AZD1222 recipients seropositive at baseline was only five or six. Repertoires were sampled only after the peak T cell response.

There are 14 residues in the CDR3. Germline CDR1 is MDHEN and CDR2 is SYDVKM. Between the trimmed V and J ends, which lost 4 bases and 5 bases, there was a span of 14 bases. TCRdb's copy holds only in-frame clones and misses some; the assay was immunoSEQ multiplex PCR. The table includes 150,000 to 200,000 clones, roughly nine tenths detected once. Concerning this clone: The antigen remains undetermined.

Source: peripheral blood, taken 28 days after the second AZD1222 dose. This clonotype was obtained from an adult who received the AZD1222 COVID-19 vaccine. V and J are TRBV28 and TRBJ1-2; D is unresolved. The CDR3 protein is CASSSPFGVYGYTF. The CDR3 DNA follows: TGTGCCAGCAGTTCCCCATTTGGAGTGTATGGCTACACCTTC.